The 27 T cell receptor beta chains below all came from one sample that was sequenced in a study of blood T cell repertoires in COVID-19. The method was immunoSEQ multiplex PCR; TCRdb's version includes in-frame clones alone and lacks a portion of them. The sample records over 200,000 clones, 89% being singletons. The sample consisted of peripheral blood. These receptors were taken from a woman between 40 and 55 years old with acute or convalescent COVID-19.

V and J are TRBV15 and TRBJ2-5, with D uncertain. The CDR3 consists of 14 residues. Per the germline V gene, CDR1 is LNHNV and CDR2 is YYDKDF (reference sequence). Trimming left V 0 bases short and J 0 bases short, with 5 bases between. The CDR3 DNA reads TGTGCCACCAGCAGAGATAAATACCAAGAGACCCAGTACTTC. As protein: CATSRDKYQETQYF.

A single count supports this clone. The chain uses TRBV18 and TRBJ1-1; D gene unclear. This CDR3 comprises 14 residues. V was trimmed by 3 bases and J by 1 base, leaving 9 bases between them. Per the germline V gene, CDR1 is KGHSH and CDR2 is LQKENI. In DNA, the CDR3 is TGTGCCAGCTCACCCAGCGGCCGGAACACTGAAGCTTTCTTT. This sequence encodes CASSPSGRNTEAFF.

The V and J genes are TRBV19 and TRBJ1-1, with D maybe TRBD1 (5 bases). This CDR3 region has 11 residues. Germline-derived CDR1 and CDR2 are LNHDA and SQIVND (reference sequence). The V and J ends lost 10 bases and 7 bases respectively, with 13 bases between them. The CDR3 DNA is TGTGCCACGGGGTGGAGGGGTGAAGCTTTCTTT. It yields the protein CATGWRGEAFF.

This clone was seen just once. The chain links TRBV2 to TRBJ2-1, with 11 bases matching TRBD2. Trimming took 5 bases from V and 7 from J; bases not matched to a gene: 13. CDR1 and CDR2 (germline): SNHLY, FYNNEI. This CDR3 comprises 17 residues. In DNA form, the CDR3 reads TGTGCCAGCAGTCCCCTGGCCTCTGGACTAGCGGGTAATGAGCAGTTCTTC. Amino acid sequence: CASSPLASGLAGNEQFF.

The chain has TRBV5-1 and TRBJ1-6; no clear D. Trimming took off 1 base at V and 3 bases at J, with 8 bases between the two ends. The CDR3 totals 15 residues. The V gene's germline CDR1 is SGHRS and CDR2 YFSETQ. As DNA, the CDR3 is TGCGCCAGCAGCTTGTCCGACAACTATAATTCACCCCTCCACTTT. This encodes CASSLSDNYNSPLHF.

Only one count was recorded for this clone. The V and J genes are TRBV6-1 and TRBJ1-4; 7 nucleotides align to TRBD1. Germline assignment: CDR1 MNHNS and CDR2 SASEGT. The J segment lost 8 bases and the V segment lost 2 bases, leaving 5 bases of the junction unmatched. The CDR3 is made up of 14 amino acids. The CDR3: CASSEPGQSEKLFF. DNA for the CDR3: TGTGCCAGCAGTGAACCGGGACAGTCCGAAAAACTGTTTTTT.

J is TRBJ1-2 and V is TRBV3-1 (or the pseudogene TRBV3-2); 7 nucleotides agree with TRBD1. The ends lost 4 bases at V and 4 bases at J; junction bases unmatched: 6. CDR3 size: 14 residues. Germline V lookup: CDR1 LGHDT, CDR2 YNNKEL (reference sequence). This CDR3 reads CASSREQGPYGYTF. DNA of the CDR3: TGTGCCAGCAGCCGAGAACAGGGGCCCTATGGCTACACCTTC.

This chain links TRBV6-4 with TRBJ2-1; 9 nucleotides line up with TRBD1. After removal of 6 bases from V and 2 bases from J, the junction contained 5 bases not matched to a gene. The CDR3 extends over 15 amino acids. Germline V gene sequence: CDR1 MRHNA, CDR2 SNTAGT. Written as DNA, the CDR3 is TGTGCCAGCAGCAAGGGACAGGGCCCCTACAATGAGCAGTTCTTC. Protein: CASSKGQGPYNEQFF.

The V gene is TRBV29-1, the J gene TRBJ1-4, with a tentative D call TRBD1 (5 bases). Trimming cost V 8 bases and J 7 bases, with 17 bases left between them. The CDR3 has 13 residues. CDR1 and CDR2 from the germline V gene are SQVTM and ANQGSEA. As DNA, the CDR3 is TGCAGCCCGGGGCAGGGTACGGGTGAAAAACTGTTTTTT. It encodes CSPGQGTGEKLFF.

This chain uses TRBV7-2 with TRBJ2-3; 10 bases map to TRBD2. This CDR3 comprises 16 residues. Unmatched junction bases numbered 8, after V lost 5 bases and J lost 3 bases. Germline V gene data show CDR1 as SGHTA and CDR2 as FQGNSA. The CDR3 nucleotides read TGTGCCAGCAGCGTTAGACTAGCGGGCAGAACAGATACGCAGTATTTT. It codes for CASSVRLAGRTDTQYF.

This clone was seen just once. The chain is built from TRBV19 and TRBJ1-5, with TRBD1 as a possible D gene (5 bases). V was cut by 8 bases and J by 2 bases, with 16 bases left in between. The CDR3 has 15 residues. Germline-derived CDR1 and CDR2 are LNHDA and SQIVND (reference sequence). The CDR3 is CASSVGPIGNQPQHF. The CDR3 coding sequence is TGTGCCAGTTCGGTGGGGCCGATTGGCAATCAGCCCCAGCATTTT.

The chain is built from TRBV5-1 and TRBJ1-6; D might be TRBD1 (6 bases). Germline V CDR1 and CDR2: SGHRS, YFSETQ. CDR3 length: 15 amino acids. V was trimmed by 0 bases and J by 10 bases, leaving 14 bases between them. This CDR3 is CASSLGSGDESPLHF. CDR3 in DNA: TGCGCCAGCAGCTTGGGGTCAGGGGACGAATCACCCCTCCACTTT.

The chain couples TRBV7-9 to TRBJ2-3; 12 bases align to TRBD2. The CDR3 loop spans 19 amino acids. With 3 bases clipped from V and 3 bases from J, the junction kept 13 bases outside the gene matches. Germline V gene data show CDR1 as SEHNR and CDR2 as FQNEAQ (reference sequence). CDR3 region: CASSFPEASGGATTDTQYF. In DNA form, the CDR3 reads TGTGCCAGCAGCTTTCCGGAGGCTAGCGGGGGGGCCACTACAGATACGCAGTATTTT. Combining the CDR3 with reference TRBV7-9 and TRBJ2-3 gives the whole variable domain DTGVSQNPRHKITKRGQNVTFRCDPISEHNRLYWYRQTLGQGPEFLTYFQNEAQLEKSRLLSDRFSAERPKGSFSTLEIQRTEQGDSAMYLCASSFPEASGGATTDTQYFGPGTRLTVL.

The chain is built from TRBV23-1 and TRBJ1-5; 10 bases map to TRBD1. TRBV23-1 carries the ORF label, with uncertain function. Trimming took 1 base from V and 5 from J; bases not matched to a gene: 2. CDR3 length: 15 residues. The CDR3 sequence is CASSQLDRGHQPQHF. For the CDR3, the DNA is TGCGCCAGCAGTCAATTAGACAGGGGGCATCAGCCCCAGCATTTT.

This rearrangement joins TRBV19 to TRBJ1-2, with D possibly TRBD1 on 6 matching bases. V was clipped by 5 bases and J by 1 base, with 8 bases between them. The CDR3 contains 13 residues. Germline CDR1 reads LNHDA; CDR2 reads SQIVND (reference sequence). The CDR3 nucleotides are TGTGCCAGTAGTTCACAGGGTAACTATGGCTACACCTTC. Its translation is CASSSQGNYGYTF.

The CDR3: CASSLGQDYGYTF. In nucleotides, the CDR3 is TGTGCCAGCAGCTTGGGGCAGGACTATGGCTACACCTTC. The chain links TRBV5-4 to TRBJ1-2; D gene unclear. V was pared by 0 bases and J by 3 bases, with 6 bases between. In germline, CDR1 is SGHNT, CDR2 YYREEE (reference sequence). This CDR3 is built from 13 residues.

This clone was detected only a few times. The rearrangement uses TRBV9 and TRBJ2-3; 7 nucleotides line up with TRBD2. This CDR3 contains 18 residues. V shed 3 bases, J shed 0 bases, and the junction held 13 bases outside the gene matches. Germline V gives CDR1 SGDLS, CDR2 YYNGEE. The DNA for the CDR3 is TGTGCCAGCAGCGCTTCTAGCGGTCCCCTGCGAAGCACAGATACGCAGTATTTT. Translating it yields CASSASSGPLRSTDTQYF.

The chain couples TRBV9 to TRBJ1-1, with 7 bases lining up with TRBD1. This CDR3 region has 14 residues. Trimming cost V 3 bases and J 8 bases; bases outside gene matches: 10. Looked up from germline, CDR1 is SGDLS and CDR2 is YYNGEE. In DNA form, the CDR3 reads TGTGCCAGCAGCGCCTACGACAGGGTGCCCGAAGCTTTCTTT. It translates to CASSAYDRVPEAFF.

The V gene is TRBV6-5, the J gene TRBJ1-5; TRBD1 matches 7 bases. V dropped 5 bases and J dropped 7; count of bases not matched to a gene: 11. This CDR3 contains 15 residues. From germline, CDR1 is MNHEY and CDR2 SVGAGI. CDR3 in DNA: TGTGCCAGCAGTAGCGAAAGACAGGGCCGGCAGCCCCAGCATTTT. It is translated as CASSSERQGRQPQHF.

In this sample, this clone turned up a few times. V is TRBV6-6 and J is TRBJ1-2, with 7 bases fitting TRBD1. Trimming took 7 bases from V and 3 from J; bases not matched to a gene: 8. The CDR3 has 14 residues. Germline CDR1 MNHNY, CDR2 SVGAGI (reference sequence). The DNA for the CDR3 is TGTGCCAGCACTCGGGACAGTGAGGACTATGGCTACACCTTC. Encoded protein: CASTRDSEDYGYTF.

The V and J genes are TRBV30 and TRBJ1-1; D remains ambiguous. The CDR3 sequence is 12 residues long. Germline V gives CDR1 GTSNPN, CDR2 SVGIG (reference sequence). V dropped 4 bases and J dropped 4 bases, with 10 bases sitting between them. In DNA form, the CDR3 reads TGTGCCTGGAATGGCGGTGGCACTGAAGCTTTCTTT. Its translation is CAWNGGGTEAFF.

This clone was seen only once. The V and J genes are TRBV28 and TRBJ2-1; 8 positions match TRBD2. V lost 1 base to trimming and J lost 4 bases; unmatched junction nucleotides: 6. The CDR3 runs 16 residues. Germline values: CDR1 MDHEN, CDR2 SYDVKM. CDR3 residues: CASSLSYRGGYNEQFF. In DNA form, the CDR3 reads TGTGCCAGCAGTTTATCTTATCGCGGGGGGTACAATGAGCAGTTCTTC.

This chain joins TRBV19 and TRBJ1-2; the match to TRBD1 covers 10 bases. This CDR3 spans 16 amino acids. V lost 4 bases and J lost 4; bases outside the gene matches: 9. Germline V CDR1 and CDR2: LNHDA, SQIVND (reference sequence). The CDR3 sequence is CASSTLGTGVGYGYTF. The CDR3, as DNA: TGTGCCAGTAGTACCCTCGGGACAGGGGTGGGCTATGGCTACACCTTC.

The V gene is TRBV5-4, the J gene TRBJ2-7; 11 positions match TRBD1. This CDR3 is 15 amino acids long. With 2 bases clipped from V and 4 bases from J, the junction kept 5 bases outside the gene matches. Germline CDR1 and CDR2: SGHNT and YYREEE (reference sequence). The CDR3 DNA is TGTGCCAGCAGCTTTCCAGGGACAGGGGGGTACGAGCAGTACGTC. This codes for CASSFPGTGGYEQYV.

The chain is built from TRBV19 and TRBJ2-6; TRBD2 agrees at 8 bases. V gave up 3 bases and J gave up 0 bases; unmatched junction bases: 13. The CDR3 is made up of 20 amino acids. CDR1 and CDR2 from the germline V gene are LNHDA and SQIVND (reference sequence). The CDR3 sequence: CASSMSPLAGGFSGANVLTF. DNA for the CDR3: TGTGCCAGTAGTATGTCCCCCTTGGCGGGGGGTTTCTCTGGGGCCAACGTCCTGACTTTC.

The J gene is TRBJ1-1, the V gene TRBV4-1, with 8 positions matching TRBD1. The V gene's germline CDR1 is MGHRA and CDR2 YSYEKL. The CDR3 has 17 residues. V trimming: 4 bases; J trimming: 0 bases; junction bases outside the gene matches: 10. CDR3 sequence: CASSPPFTGGMNTEAFF. The CDR3 DNA sequence: TGCGCCAGCAGCCCTCCATTCACAGGGGGTATGAACACTGAAGCTTTCTTT.

V is TRBV23-1 and J is TRBJ1-5; TRBD1 aligns across 10 bases. TRBV23-1 is an open reading frame whose function is uncertain. With 4 bases clipped from V and 5 bases from J, the junction kept 8 bases outside the gene matches. The CDR3 contains 16 residues. The CDR3 DNA reads TGCGCCAGCAGTCCTAAGACAGGGGGCTTTGATCAGCCCCAGCATTTT. It is translated as CASSPKTGGFDQPQHF.